The entry below gives a single T cell receptor (beta chain) sequence along with its context. The sample originates from a study of OX40 agonist ivuxolimab in advanced cancers. Turning to the study itself: Every 2 weeks, patients received ivuxolimab intravenously, dosed at 0.01 to 10 mg/kg. Patients assigned to dose escalation were diagnosed with hepatocellular carcinoma, melanoma, renal cell or head and neck cancer. Three dose-escalation patients had partial responses: one with hepatocellular carcinoma and two with cutaneous melanoma.

V lost 2 bases, J lost 4 bases, and 2 bases stayed unmatched. Germline CDR1 reads MGHRA; CDR2 reads YSYEKL. The CDR3 length is 13 residues. Sequencing used immunoSEQ multiplex PCR; TCRdb keeps in-frame clones, though not all of them. Of 76,000 or so clones listed, 85% to 95% are singletons. This sample comprised CD4+ or CD8+ T cells sorted from blood, obtained in a trial of the OX40 agonist ivuxolimab. The chain couples TRBV4-1 to TRBJ2-7; 7 bases fit TRBD1. The sequence came from an adult with an advanced solid tumor such as melanoma, head and neck, liver or kidney cancer. The CDR3 nucleotides read TGCGCCAGCAGCCAAAACAGGGGATACGAGCAGTACTTC. Protein sequence: CASSQNRGYEQYF.